The rows below give T cell receptor beta chains drawn from one sample of a study of a mutant IDH1 vaccine in newly diagnosed glioma. Sequencing used immunoSEQ multiplex PCR; TCRdb keeps in-frame clones, though not all of them. The sample shows roughly 72,000 clones, 75% to 95% of them seen only once. What these receptors recognize is not known. The starting material was PBMCs, obtained from a glioma patient whose treatment included an IDH1 peptide vaccine. The receptors originated from a woman between 45 and 60 years old with glioma. The CDR3 runs from the conserved cysteine through the conserved F or W. The D gene is left open where the match is weak. Expanded clones are given a class, and other clones once, few, many or no size at all.

J: TRBJ1-2; size: once; V: TRBV10-2; D: .; CDR3: CASSDAPYGYTF; DNA: TGCGCCAGCAGTGACGCTCCGTATGGCTACACCTTC
J: TRBJ1-4; size: once; V: TRBV7-9; D: TRBD1; CDR3: CASSYLQGSNEKLFF; DNA: TGTGCCAGCAGCTACTTACAGGGGTCTAATGAAAAACTGTTTTTT
J: TRBJ2-7; size: .; V: TRBV5-1; D: .; CDR3: CASSQIPDNEQYF; DNA: TGCGCCAGCAGCCAAATACCCGACAACGAGCAGTACTTC
J: TRBJ1-1; size: .; V: TRBV19; D: TRBD1; CDR3: CASSWTGNTEAFF; DNA: TGTGCCAGTAGTTGGACAGGGAACACTGAAGCTTTCTTT
J: TRBJ2-5; size: .; V: TRBV27; D: TRBD1; CDR3: CASREQGVSRGQETQYF; DNA: TGTGCCAGCAGGGAACAGGGGGTTTCAAGGGGTCAAGAGACCCAGTACTTC
J: TRBJ2-5; size: .; V: TRBV11-3; D: .; CDR3: CASSRWASQETQYF; DNA: TGTGCCAGCAGCCGCTGGGCCTCCCAAGAGACCCAGTACTTC
J: TRBJ1-6; size: .; V: TRBV30; D: .; CDR3: CAVRDGTYNSPLHF; DNA: TGTGCCGTTAGGGACGGAACCTATAATTCACCCCTCCACTTT
J: TRBJ2-5; size: .; V: TRBV4-1; D: TRBD1; CDR3: CASSFRQGQETQYF; DNA: TGCGCCAGCAGCTTCCGACAGGGACAAGAGACCCAGTACTTC
J: TRBJ2-1; size: .; V: TRBV25-1; D: .; CDR3: CASSSRGSSYNEQFF; DNA: TGTGCCAGCAGTTCCCGGGGGAGCTCCTACAATGAGCAGTTCTTC
J: TRBJ2-3; size: .; V: TRBV4-1; D: .; CDR3: CASSQPEGGGGRTDTQYF; DNA: TGCGCCAGCAGCCAACCAGAAGGGGGGGGCGGGAGAACAGATACGCAGTATTTT
J: TRBJ1-1; size: .; V: TRBV6-5; D: .; CDR3: CASMQEGGMNTEAFF; DNA: TGTGCCAGCATGCAAGAGGGTGGGATGAACACTGAAGCTTTCTTT
J: TRBJ2-2; size: few; V: TRBV18; D: .; CDR3: CASMNTGELFF; DNA: TGTGCCAGCATGAACACCGGGGAGCTGTTTTTT
J: TRBJ1-1; size: .; V: TRBV29-1; D: TRBD1; CDR3: CSGTLQGANTEAFF; DNA: TGCAGCGGGACCTTACAGGGGGCGAACACTGAAGCTTTCTTT
J: TRBJ2-7; size: .; V: TRBV7-9; D: .; CDR3: CASSLDRWGSEQYF; DNA: TGTGCCAGCAGCTTAGACAGGTGGGGTAGCGAGCAGTACTTC
J: TRBJ1-5; size: once; V: TRBV27; D: .; CDR3: CASREGNQPQHF; DNA: TGTGCCAGCAGGGAGGGCAATCAGCCCCAGCATTTT
J: TRBJ1-2; size: few; V: TRBV6-1; D: .; CDR3: CASSDRGHYGYTF; DNA: TGTGCCAGCAGTGACCGGGGCCACTATGGCTACACCTTC
J: TRBJ2-7; size: .; V: TRBV29-1; D: .; CDR3: CSVGVDSYEQYF; DNA: TGCAGCGTTGGTGTGGACAGCTACGAGCAGTACTTC
J: TRBJ2-2; size: .; V: TRBV28; D: TRBD2; CDR3: CASSLVSGRTGELFF; DNA: TGTGCCAGCAGTTTGGTTAGCGGGAGGACCGGGGAGCTGTTTTTT
J: TRBJ2-6; size: .; V: TRBV9; D: TRBD2; CDR3: CASSEGLAGVRGANVLTF; DNA: TGTGCCAGCAGCGAGGGACTAGCGGGAGTGAGAGGGGCCAACGTCCTGACTTTC
J: TRBJ2-7; size: .; V: TRBV14; D: .; CDR3: CASSDINHYEQYF; DNA: TGTGCCAGCAGCGATATAAACCACTACGAGCAGTACTTC
J: TRBJ2-1; size: .; V: TRBV5-1; D: .; CDR3: CASSLEGKYNEQFF; DNA: TGCGCCAGCAGCTTGGAAGGGAAGTACAATGAGCAGTTCTTC
J: TRBJ2-1; size: .; V: TRBV5-5; D: TRBD2; CDR3: CASSFQAGGHNEQFF; DNA: TGTGCCAGCAGCTTCCAAGCGGGAGGTCACAATGAGCAGTTCTTC
J: TRBJ1-6; size: .; V: TRBV11-2; D: .; CDR3: CASSRLSLRDSSYNSPLHF; DNA: TGTGCCAGCAGCCGACTATCATTACGGGACTCCTCCTATAATTCACCCCTCCACTTT
J: TRBJ2-1; size: .; V: TRBV5-6; D: .; CDR3: CASRQGVGEQFF; DNA: TGTGCCAGCAGGCAGGGAGTAGGTGAGCAGTTCTTC
J: TRBJ1-1; size: few; V: TRBV5-1; D: .; CDR3: CASSLSLADRRAFF; DNA: TGCGCCAGCAGCTTGTCTCTGGCAGACCGGCGGGCTTTCTTT
J: TRBJ1-5; size: .; V: TRBV6-5; D: TRBD1; CDR3: CASSPGQGSNQPQHF; DNA: TGTGCCAGCAGCCCGGGACAGGGTAGCAATCAGCCCCAGCATTTT
J: TRBJ1-2; size: .; V: TRBV7-8; D: TRBD1; CDR3: CASSPYRGQAPNYGYTF; DNA: TGTGCCAGCAGCCCCTACAGGGGCCAGGCACCTAACTATGGCTACACCTTC
J: TRBJ2-7; size: .; V: TRBV11-2; D: TRBD1; CDR3: CASSYRDRSYEQYF; DNA: TGTGCCAGCAGCTACCGGGACAGGAGTTACGAGCAGTACTTC
J: TRBJ2-2; size: .; V: TRBV7-3; D: .; CDR3: CASSLRSTGELFF; DNA: TGTGCCAGCAGCCTTCGAAGCACCGGGGAGCTGTTTTTT
J: TRBJ1-5; size: .; V: TRBV19; D: .; CDR3: CASSILSDSNQPQHF; DNA: TGTGCCAGTAGTATTTTGTCCGATAGCAATCAGCCCCAGCATTTT
J: TRBJ2-7; size: .; V: TRBV5-4; D: TRBD1; CDR3: CASSSGDRGNYEQYF; DNA: TGTGCCAGCAGCTCAGGAGACAGGGGGAATTACGAGCAGTACTTC
J: TRBJ1-2; size: .; V: TRBV10-3; D: .; CDR3: CAISGMRGRAYGYTF; DNA: TGTGCCATCAGTGGAATGCGGGGCCGCGCCTATGGCTACACCTTC
J: TRBJ2-1; size: .; V: TRBV18; D: .; CDR3: CASSPLGGWPNEQFF; DNA: TGTGCCAGCTCACCACTGGGAGGCTGGCCGAATGAGCAGTTCTTC
J: TRBJ1-5; size: .; V: TRBV21-1; D: .; CDR3: CASSSPAGPSNQPQHF; DNA: TGTGCCAGCAGCTCCCCGGCGGGACCAAGCAATCAGCCCCAGCATTTT
J: TRBJ1-2; size: .; V: TRBV7-9; D: TRBD1; CDR3: CASSFNRGGGYTF; DNA: TGTGCCAGCAGCTTTAACAGGGGCGGCGGCTACACCTTC
J: TRBJ1-2; size: .; V: TRBV29-1; D: .; CDR3: CSVEDQLANYGYTF; DNA: TGCAGCGTTGAAGATCAGTTAGCTAACTATGGCTACACCTTC
J: TRBJ2-7; size: once; V: TRBV7-7; D: TRBD1; CDR3: CASSHRQGHEQYF; DNA: TGTGCTAGCAGCCATAGACAGGGACACGAGCAGTACTTC
J: TRBJ1-1; size: .; V: TRBV19; D: .; CDR3: CASSITGRTEAFF; DNA: TGTGCCAGTAGTATAACGGGGAGGACTGAAGCTTTCTTT
J: TRBJ2-7; size: .; V: TRBV2; D: TRBD1; CDR3: CASSSPGQGAYEQYF; DNA: TGTGCCAGCAGTTCTCCGGGACAGGGGGCGTACGAGCAGTACTTC